The 30 T cell receptor beta chains listed next were all sequenced from one sample in a study of blood T cell repertoires in COVID-19. The table came from immunoSEQ multiplex PCR; TCRdb's copy has only in-frame clones and leaves some out. The top ten clones hold about 1.3% of a sample with some 65,000 clones, over 85% of them seen once. The sequencing sample was made of peripheral blood. These receptor sequences come from a man aged 55 to 70 with acute or convalescent COVID-19.

The chain has TRBV7-2 and TRBJ1-1; no definite D call. Per germline, CDR1 SGHTA and CDR2 FQGNSA. The CDR3 contains 14 residues. V was pared by 5 bases and J by 1 base, with 11 bases between. DNA of the CDR3: TGTGCCAGCAGCCCTACTAGGTCGAACACTGAAGCTTTCTTT. It translates to CASSPTRSNTEAFF.

In DNA form, the CDR3 reads TGTGCCAGCAGCTTGGGAAATAGGGGTGATGGCTACACCTTC. Its translation: CASSLGNRGDGYTF. V and J are TRBV5-4 and TRBJ1-2, with D possibly TRBD1 on 5 matching bases. The germline V gene encodes CDR1 SGHNT and CDR2 YYREEE (reference sequence). The CDR3 sequence is 14 residues long. Between the trimmed V and J ends, which lost 0 bases and 6 bases, there was a span of 12 bases.

The chain joins TRBV5-1 to TRBJ2-1, with 10 bases lining up with TRBD1. Germline CDR1 SGHRS, CDR2 YFSETQ. The CDR3 has 14 amino acids. Trimming at V came to 3 bases and at J to 10 bases, leaving 7 bases not matched to a gene. For the CDR3, the DNA is TGCGCCAGCAGCTCCCGACAGGGGGCTCGGGAGCAGTTCTTC. Translation: CASSSRQGAREQFF.

The rearrangement uses TRBV6-2 or TRBV6-3 and TRBJ2-1; D is unresolved. Trimming removed 0 bases from V and 4 bases from J, with 10 bases in between. CDR3 length: 15 residues. Germline V gene sequence: CDR1 MNHEY, CDR2 SVGEGT. CDR3 sequence (DNA): TGTGCCAGCAGTTACTCGAGAACAGATTACAATGAGCAGTTCTTC. This sequence encodes CASSYSRTDYNEQFF.

The chain links TRBV19 to TRBJ1-5, with 8 bases that match TRBD1. Germline CDR1 LNHDA, CDR2 SQIVND (reference sequence). V was pared by 6 bases and J by 3 bases, with 7 bases of the junction left unmatched. CDR3 length: 15 amino acids. Here the CDR3 reads CASSPGQGPNQPQHF. In DNA, the CDR3 is TGTGCCAGTAGCCCTGGACAGGGACCCAATCAGCCCCAGCATTTT.

The chain has TRBV3-1 (or the pseudogene TRBV3-2) and TRBJ1-2; D remains ambiguous. V lost 4 bases, J lost 7 bases, and 7 bases lay in between. The CDR3 is 11 residues long. The germline V gene has CDR1 LGHDT and CDR2 YNNKEL (reference sequence). DNA for the CDR3: TGTGCCAGCAGCCGGGCGACTGGCTACACCTTC. This gives the protein CASSRATGYTF.

V and J are TRBV19 and TRBJ1-2, with D hard to call. Germline V gene lookup returns CDR1 LNHDA and CDR2 SQIVND (reference sequence). The CDR3 contains 15 residues. V gave up 7 bases and J gave up 5 bases, with 20 bases separating them. CDR3 protein: CASNLLSQSGYGYTF. In nucleotides, the CDR3 is TGTGCCAGTAATTTGTTATCCCAGTCAGGTTATGGCTACACCTTC.

The chain recombines TRBV6-6 with TRBJ1-3; D is unresolved. Between the trimmed V and J ends, which lost 5 bases and 1 base, there was a span of 9 bases. The CDR3 is 14 amino acids. Germline loops: CDR1 MNHNY, CDR2 SVGAGI (reference sequence). This chain's CDR3 is CASSQLLSGNTIYF. The CDR3 DNA is TGTGCCAGCAGTCAACTCCTTTCTGGAAACACCATATATTTT.

The chain uses TRBV7-3 and TRBJ2-2; possibly TRBD1 for D (5 bases). Looked up from germline, CDR1 is SGHTA and CDR2 is FQGTGA. The CDR3 covers 17 residues. The V end was cut by 2 bases, the J end by 6 bases, with 19 bases between. For the CDR3, the DNA is TGTGCCAGCAGCTTACCAGAGTTCACAGGACGGGCCGGGGAGCTGTTTTTT. Protein: CASSLPEFTGRAGELFF.

The chain carries TRBV7-2 and TRBJ1-2, with TRBD1 identical over 9 bases. This CDR3 has 15 amino acids. Germline V gives CDR1 SGHTA, CDR2 FQGNSA. Trimming at V came to 5 bases and at J to 2 bases, leaving 6 bases not matched to a gene. CDR3 in amino acids: CASSPQGAMNYGYTF. CDR3 DNA sequence: TGTGCCAGCAGCCCACAGGGGGCGATGAACTATGGCTACACCTTC.

This clone was detected once. This chain joins TRBV20-1 and TRBJ1-1; the D is unclear. CDR1 is DFQATT and CDR2 is SNEGSKA in the germline V gene (reference sequence). Trimming took 5 bases from V and 3 from J, leaving 4 bases between them. There are 10 residues in the CDR3. CDR3: CSAYHTEAFF. The CDR3, as DNA: TGCAGTGCTTATCACACTGAAGCTTTCTTT.

The chain links TRBV25-1 to TRBJ2-2; weak D call: TRBD2 (5 bases). Trimming took 1 base from V and 6 from J, leaving 12 bases between them. The CDR3 is 15 amino acids. The germline V gene has CDR1 MGHDK and CDR2 SYGVNS. CDR3 region: CASSESRMEAGELFF. The DNA of the CDR3 is TGTGCCAGCAGTGAATCTCGGATGGAGGCCGGGGAGCTGTTTTTT.

This chain uses TRBV5-6 with TRBJ2-7; 7 bases line up with TRBD1. Germline V gives CDR1 SGHDT, CDR2 YYEEEE. The V and J ends lost 2 bases and 6 bases, in that order; junction bases with no gene match: 8. This CDR3 comprises 14 residues. CDR3 bases: TGTGCCAGCAGCTTCGGGACAGTCCCCCGCGAGCAGTACTTC. Translated: CASSFGTVPREQYF.

The rearrangement links TRBV18 to TRBJ1-1; D is perhaps TRBD1 (6 bases). The CDR3 is 14 amino acids. Germline lookup yields CDR1 KGHSH and CDR2 LQKENI. V dropped 6 bases and J dropped 1 base, with 12 bases sitting between them. DNA for the CDR3: TGTGCCAGCTCCCTGGGGGCGGGGAACACTGAAGCTTTCTTT. Translation gives CASSLGAGNTEAFF.

V usage is TRBV7-2 and J usage is TRBJ2-3; 7 bases map to TRBD2. The CDR3 covers 15 residues. The V gene end was trimmed by 4 bases and the J gene end by 5 bases; junction bases not matched to a gene: 9. CDR1 is SGHTA, CDR2 FQGNSA, per germline. This CDR3 reads CASSYMGGGIDTQYF. CDR3 sequence (DNA): TGTGCCAGCAGCTATATGGGGGGGGGAATAGATACGCAGTATTTT.

This chain connects TRBV19 to TRBJ1-1, with a possible D match to TRBD1 (6 bases). There are 16 residues in the CDR3. V lost 1 base, J lost 6 bases, and 18 bases lay in between. Germline assignment: CDR1 LNHDA and CDR2 SQIVND (reference sequence). CDR3 nucleotides: TGTGCCAGTAGTATAGGGAGAGGGGGAAGGTCTTCTGAAGCTTTCTTT. This sequence encodes CASSIGRGGRSSEAFF. The full variable domain, completed using reference TRBV19 and TRBJ1-1, is DGGITQSPKYLFRKEGQNVTLSCEQNLNHDAMYWYRQDPGQGLRLIYYSQIVNDFQKGDIAEGYSVSREKKESFPLTVTSAQKNPTAFYLCASSIGRGGRSSEAFFGQGTRLTVV.

This chain connects TRBV18 to TRBJ2-2; D is possibly TRBD1 (6 bases). Germline CDR1 is KGHSH and CDR2 is LQKENI. The CDR3 covers 14 residues. Trimming removed 4 bases from V and 8 bases from J, with 14 bases in between. CDR3 bases: TGTGCCAGCTCACAAGGGACAACCACAGGGGAGCTGTTTTTT. It is translated as CASSQGTTTGELFF.

V usage is TRBV27 and J usage is TRBJ2-3; 8 bases map to TRBD2. The germline V gene encodes CDR1 MNHEY and CDR2 SMNVEV (reference sequence). This CDR3 is built from 15 residues. Trimming at V came to 2 bases and at J to 11 bases, leaving 12 bases not matched to a gene. The CDR3: CASSLASGYDLGQYF. CDR3 nucleotides: TGTGCCAGCAGTTTAGCTAGCGGGTATGATTTGGGGCAGTATTTT.

The chain couples TRBV7-9 to TRBJ2-7; weak D call: TRBD1 (6 bases). The germline V gene encodes CDR1 SEHNR and CDR2 FQNEAQ (reference sequence). V was trimmed by 5 bases and J by 0 bases, leaving 17 bases between them. This CDR3 is built from 16 residues. The CDR3 DNA is TGTGCCAGCAGCCCCCACCGGGACACGTTCTCCTACGAGCAGTACTTC. Protein: CASSPHRDTFSYEQYF.

The chain has TRBV30 and TRBJ1-2, with D uncertain. V gave up 0 bases and J gave up 6 bases, with 8 bases separating them. CDR1 GTSNPN and CDR2 SVGIG come from the germline V gene (reference sequence). The CDR3 covers 12 residues. The CDR3 region is CAWSVPYNGYTF. CDR3 nucleotides: TGTGCCTGGAGTGTACCTTACAATGGCTACACCTTC.

The chain links TRBV5-4 to TRBJ1-4; TRBD1 agrees at 9 bases. Germline loops: CDR1 SGHNT, CDR2 YYREEE (reference sequence). Trimming at V came to 4 bases and at J to 4 bases, leaving 14 bases not matched to a gene. The CDR3 contains 18 residues. CDR3 residues: CASSPTMRTGANNEKLFF. The DNA for the CDR3 is TGTGCCAGCAGCCCAACTATGCGGACAGGGGCGAATAATGAAAAACTGTTTTTT.

The rearrangement links TRBV24-1 to TRBJ2-3; D call uncertain. V lost 3 bases and J 0 bases, leaving 18 bases between the germline ends. The CDR3 consists of 18 residues. The germline V gene encodes CDR1 KGHDR and CDR2 SFDVKD. The CDR3 sequence: CATSDPSRSARSTDTQYF. CDR3 sequence (DNA): TGTGCCACCAGTGATCCCTCCCGGTCCGCCCGTAGCACAGATACGCAGTATTTT.

This clone occurred once. The J gene is TRBJ1-2, the V gene TRBV11-2; the D is unclear. The V end was cut by 1 base, the J end by 0 bases, with 12 bases between. The CDR3 has 16 amino acids. The germline V gene has CDR1 SGHAT and CDR2 FQNNGV. The CDR3 protein is CASSLGRPGPNYGYTF. For the CDR3, the DNA is TGTGCCAGCAGCTTAGGCAGGCCCGGCCCTAACTATGGCTACACCTTC.

This sequence joins TRBV7-9 and TRBJ1-3; TRBD1 might be the D (6 bases). Germline CDR1 is SEHNR and CDR2 is FQNEAQ (reference sequence). V was cut by 6 bases and J by 4 bases, with 16 bases left in between. This CDR3 contains 15 residues. The CDR3 protein is CASSPAGASGNTIYF. The CDR3 nucleotides read TGTGCCAGCAGTCCTGCAGGGGCGTCCGGAAACACCATATATTTT.

This chain connects TRBV19 to TRBJ2-7, with a tentative D call TRBD1 (5 bases). Looked up from germline, CDR1 is LNHDA and CDR2 is SQIVND (reference sequence). V was trimmed by 3 bases and J by 2 bases, leaving 14 bases between them. The CDR3 spans 15 residues. The CDR3, as DNA: TGTGCCAGTAGTATTCCGGCAGGGCCCACCTACGAGCAGTACTTC. Amino acids: CASSIPAGPTYEQYF.

The V call is TRBV30, the J call TRBJ1-5, with unresolved D. Germline V gives CDR1 GTSNPN, CDR2 SVGIG (reference sequence). Trimming removed 3 bases from V and 4 bases from J, with 10 bases in between. The length of the CDR3 is 13 residues. The CDR3 loop is CAWSRSENQPQHF. The CDR3 region has the DNA TGTGCCTGGAGCCGGAGTGAAAATCAGCCCCAGCATTTT.

Worth noting for this clone: Other nucleotide sequences in the sample specify the same CDR3. The chain has TRBV5-1 and TRBJ2-1, with TRBD1 identical over 9 bases. The V segment lost 4 bases and the J segment 7 bases; nucleotides outside the gene matches: 6. CDR1 is SGHRS, CDR2 YFSETQ, per germline. The CDR3 loop spans 14 amino acids. The CDR3 bases are TGCGCCAGCAGCCAAGGACAGGGGCCGAATGAGCAGTTCTTC. It translates to CASSQGQGPNEQFF.

The chain joins TRBV7-9 to TRBJ2-7, with D possibly being TRBD1 (7 bases). Trimming left V 5 bases short and J 1 base short, with 18 bases between. The CDR3 has 16 residues. CDR1 and CDR2 from the germline V gene are SEHNR and FQNEAQ (reference sequence). The chain's CDR3 is CASSPKGGAGSYEQYF. CDR3 in DNA: TGTGCCAGCAGCCCAAAAGGGGGCGCGGGGTCCTACGAGCAGTACTTC.

The chain is built from TRBV2 and TRBJ1-6; TRBD1 is a possible D gene (6 bases). Trimming pared 5 bases from V and 9 bases from J, leaving 14 bases between. This CDR3 has 14 amino acids. CDR1 and CDR2 from the germline V gene are SNHLY and FYNNEI. The CDR3 sequence: CASSLDSNSSPLHF. The CDR3 nucleotides are TGTGCCAGCAGTCTGGACAGTAATAGTTCACCCCTCCACTTT.

This clone was observed a single time. The chain couples TRBV19 to TRBJ2-6, with no clear D. Between the trimmed V and J ends, which lost 3 bases and 2 bases, there was a span of 8 bases. Germline CDR1 and CDR2: LNHDA and SQIVND (reference sequence). This CDR3 spans 15 amino acids. The CDR3 is CASSMVETGANVLTF. CDR3 nucleotide sequence: TGTGCCAGTAGTATGGTAGAAACTGGGGCCAACGTCCTGACTTTC. Together with reference TRBV19 and TRBJ2-6, the CDR3 gives the full variable domain: DGGITQSPKYLFRKEGQNVTLSCEQNLNHDAMYWYRQDPGQGLRLIYYSQIVNDFQKGDIAEGYSVSREKKESFPLTVTSAQKNPTAFYLCASSMVETGANVLTFGAGSRLTVL.